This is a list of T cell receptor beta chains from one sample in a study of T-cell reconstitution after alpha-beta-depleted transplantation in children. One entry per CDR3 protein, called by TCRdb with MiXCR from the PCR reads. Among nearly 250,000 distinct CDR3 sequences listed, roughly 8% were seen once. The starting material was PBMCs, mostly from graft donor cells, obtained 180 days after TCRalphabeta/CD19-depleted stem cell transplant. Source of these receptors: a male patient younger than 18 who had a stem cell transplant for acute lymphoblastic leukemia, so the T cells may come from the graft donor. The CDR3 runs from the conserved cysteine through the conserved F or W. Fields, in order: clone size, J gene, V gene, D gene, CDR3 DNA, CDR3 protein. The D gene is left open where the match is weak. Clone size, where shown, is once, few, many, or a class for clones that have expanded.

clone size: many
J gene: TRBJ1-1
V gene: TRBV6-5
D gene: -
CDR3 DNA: TGTGCCAGCAGTTACGAAGGTAGGCTGAACACTGAAGCTTTCTTT
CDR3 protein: CASSYEGRLNTEAFF

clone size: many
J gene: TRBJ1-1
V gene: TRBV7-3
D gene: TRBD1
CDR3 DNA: TGTGCCAGCAGCCCAGGGGGCATGAACACTGAAGCTTTCTTT
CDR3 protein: CASSPGGMNTEAFF

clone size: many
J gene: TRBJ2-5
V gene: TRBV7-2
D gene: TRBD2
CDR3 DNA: TGTGCCAGCAGCTTCAACGGGGGGGCCCGGGAGACCCAGTACTTC
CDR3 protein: CASSFNGGARETQYF

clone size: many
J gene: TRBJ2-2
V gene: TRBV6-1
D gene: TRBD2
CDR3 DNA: TGTGCCAGCAGTGAACCCACCCGGGAGGGCCGGGACACCGGGGAGCTGTTTTTT
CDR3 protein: CASSEPTREGRDTGELFF

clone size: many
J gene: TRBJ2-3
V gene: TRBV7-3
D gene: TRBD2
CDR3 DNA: TGTGCCAGCAGCCATAGCGGGGGGGTATCAGATACGCAGTATTTT
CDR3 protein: CASSHSGGVSDTQYF

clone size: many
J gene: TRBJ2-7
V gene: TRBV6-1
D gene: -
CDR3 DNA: TGTGCCAGCAGTGAAATGTTAGGGAGCAATCTACCCTACGAGCAGTACTTC
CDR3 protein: CASSEMLGSNLPYEQYF

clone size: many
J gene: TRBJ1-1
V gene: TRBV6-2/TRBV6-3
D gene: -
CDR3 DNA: TGTGCCAGCAGTTACGGCGGGGCCCCAACTGAAGCTTTCTTT
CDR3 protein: CASSYGGAPTEAFF

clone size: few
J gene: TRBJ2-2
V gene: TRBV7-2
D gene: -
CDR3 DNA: TGTGCCAGCAGCTTGGGGGGGGGGCTTACCGGGGAGCTGTTTTTT
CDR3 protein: CASSLGGGLTGELFF

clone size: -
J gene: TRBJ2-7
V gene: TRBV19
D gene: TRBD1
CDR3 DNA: TGTGCCACCCACGACAGGGAATGGACCTACGAGCAGTACTTC
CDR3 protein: CATHDREWTYEQYF

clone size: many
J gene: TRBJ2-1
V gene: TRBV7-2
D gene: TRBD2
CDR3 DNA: TGTGCCAGCAGCTACCCTAGCGGGGGGTACAGCTCCTACAATGAGCAGTTCTTC
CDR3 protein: CASSYPSGGYSSYNEQFF

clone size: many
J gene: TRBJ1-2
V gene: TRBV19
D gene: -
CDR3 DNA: TGTGCCAGTACGAAGGGGCACGGCTACACCTTC
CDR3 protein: CASTKGHGYTF

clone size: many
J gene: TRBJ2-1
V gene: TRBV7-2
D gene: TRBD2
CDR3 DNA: TGTGCCAGCAGCTTGAGCGGGAACTCCTACAATGAGCAGTTCTTC
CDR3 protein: CASSLSGNSYNEQFF

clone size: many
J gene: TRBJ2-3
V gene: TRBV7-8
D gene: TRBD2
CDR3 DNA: TGTGCCAGCAGCTTACGGCTAGCGGGAGTATTGGATACGCAGTATTTT
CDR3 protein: CASSLRLAGVLDTQYF

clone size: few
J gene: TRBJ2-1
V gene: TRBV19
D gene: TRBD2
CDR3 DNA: TGTGCCAGTAGTATTTCGGGAGGGCCCTATGAGCAGTTCTTC
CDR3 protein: CASSISGGPYEQFF

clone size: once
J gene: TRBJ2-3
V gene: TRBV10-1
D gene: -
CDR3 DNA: TGCGCCAGCAGCCACGAGGGCCGAGGGACGACAGATACGCAGTATTTT
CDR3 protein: CASSHEGRGTTDTQYF

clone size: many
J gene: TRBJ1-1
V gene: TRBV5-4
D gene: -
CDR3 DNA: TGTGCCAGCAGCTTCGGAGGAGGAACTGAAGCTTTCTTT
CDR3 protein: CASSFGGGTEAFF

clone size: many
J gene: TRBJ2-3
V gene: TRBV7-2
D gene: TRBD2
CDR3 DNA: TGTGCCAGCAGCCCTCCTCGGGGGGTGAGGACAGATACGCAGTATTTT
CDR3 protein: CASSPPRGVRTDTQYF

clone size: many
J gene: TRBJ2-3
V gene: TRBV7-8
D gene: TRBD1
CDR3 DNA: TGTGCCAGCAGCTTCCAGGGGGCGTCGGTAGTGACAGATACGCAGTATTTT
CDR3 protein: CASSFQGASVVTDTQYF

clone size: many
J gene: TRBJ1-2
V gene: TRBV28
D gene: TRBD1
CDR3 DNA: TGTGCCAGCAGCTATGAACCGGGACAGAAAAACTGTTATGGCTACACCTTC
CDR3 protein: CASSYEPGQKNCYGYTF

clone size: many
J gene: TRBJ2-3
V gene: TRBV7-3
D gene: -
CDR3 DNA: TGTGCCAGCAGCTTACACCCGGGACGATACACAGATACGCAGTATTTT
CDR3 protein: CASSLHPGRYTDTQYF

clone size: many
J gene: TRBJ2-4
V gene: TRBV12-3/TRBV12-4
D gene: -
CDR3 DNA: TGTGCCAGCACCTCGACAGGATCACTAGCCAAAAACATTCAGTACTTC
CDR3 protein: CASTSTGSLAKNIQYF

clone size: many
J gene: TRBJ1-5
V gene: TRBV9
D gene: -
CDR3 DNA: TGTGCCAGCAGCCGCGACAGATTTAGCAATCAGCCCCAGCATTTT
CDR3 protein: CASSRDRFSNQPQHF

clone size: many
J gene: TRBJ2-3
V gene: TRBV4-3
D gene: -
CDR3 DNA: TGCGCCAGCAGCCAAGGAGGGATTACCACAGATACGCAGTATTTT
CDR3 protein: CASSQGGITTDTQYF

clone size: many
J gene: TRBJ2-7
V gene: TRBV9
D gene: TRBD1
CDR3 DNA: TGTGCCAGCAGCGCTAAACAGGGGAACGAGCAGTACTTC
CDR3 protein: CASSAKQGNEQYF

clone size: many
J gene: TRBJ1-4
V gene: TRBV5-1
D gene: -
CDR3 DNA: TGCGCCAGCAGTCCCCGCTCGACCCGGGAGGTCAGTGAAAAACTGTTTTTT
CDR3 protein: CASSPRSTREVSEKLFF

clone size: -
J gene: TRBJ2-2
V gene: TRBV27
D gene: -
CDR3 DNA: TGTGCCAGCATCGCTAACACCGGGGAGCTGTTTTTT
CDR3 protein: CASIANTGELFF